This T cell receptor (beta chain) was identified in a study of blood T cells in healthy people across ages. This clonotype appeared a few times. Its antigen is not identified. Primers used in a second PCR of about 7 to 12 cycles were a sample-barcoded 5' primer and a J-beta primer mix. TCRdb passed the 5' RACE reads through MiXCR, listing each CDR3 protein once. The data show some 760,000 distinct CDR3 sequences, approximately 25% seen once. Findings and caveats of the study: As age increased, TCR beta diversity per million T cells fell in a roughly linear fashion.

This CDR3 is 14 amino acids long. The V gene end was trimmed by 1 base and the J gene end by 14 bases; junction bases not matched to a gene: 10. Germline V gene lookup returns CDR1 LNHNV and CDR2 YYDKDF (reference sequence). The total RNA that was extracted per sample amounted to at least 5.5 micrograms. Another study also made use of these data, one on T cells of mothers and their children. This second report adds: Healthy Caucasian mothers, a few in number, and their six children were the donors. Versus unrelated pairs, overlap was slightly higher in related mother-child pairs, without reaching significance.

The V call is TRBV15, the J call TRBJ1-4, with 7 nucleotides matching TRBD1. The clonotype was recovered from a boy under 18 in good health. Specimen: blood. The CDR3 protein is CATSRATGALRLFF. The CDR3 region has the DNA TGTGCCACCAGCAGAGCCACAGGGGCGTTAAGGCTGTTTTTT.